A single T cell receptor beta chain is shown here with its context. Its antigen is unknown. V lost 4 bases to trimming and J lost 2 bases, with 15 bases between them. The CDR3 contains 15 residues. Per germline, CDR1 DFQATT and CDR2 SNEGSKA (reference sequence). The source of the sample is a study of metastatic and nonmetastatic thyroid tumors. Study summary: Across peripheral blood and tumor or nodule tissue samples taken from malignant and benign thyroid patients, the repertoires were compared with one another. Whole-study findings and limits: Across blood and tumor, TCR beta diversity in malignant thyroid tumors was reportedly significantly higher than in benign nodules.

TCRdb re-clonotyped the PCR reads through MiXCR. The data contain 10,000 to 15,000 clones, over 20% of them seen just once; the ten biggest clones take up 15% to 20%. Thyroid surgery was performed in patients who had received no treatment beforehand. Sequenced: tumor tissue. This chain joins TRBV20-1 and TRBJ1-5; TRBD1 might be the D (6 bases). The receptor was isolated from a female donor with papillary thyroid cancer or a benign thyroid nodule (not recorded which). Some clones in this sample may be carry-over from other donors' samples. The CDR3 nucleotides read TGCAGTGCTAAGCAGGGGTTGGTGGGCAATCAGCCCCAGCATTTT. Amino acid sequence: CSAKQGLVGNQPQHF.